The sequence of this T cell receptor beta chain was determined in a study of blood T cell repertoires in COVID-19. Overall study: The analysed material was cDNA or gDNA that came from T cells, B-cell-depleted T cells, or PBMCs.

CDR3 length: 16 amino acids. The germline CDR1 and CDR2 sequences are ENHRY and SYGVKD. Losses at the gene ends were 1 base for V and 4 bases for J; bases not matched to a gene: 4. Sequenced by immunoSEQ multiplex PCR; TCRdb stores in-frame clones only, minus some. The sample includes some 58,000 clones, around nine tenths of them seen just once. This clone was seen a handful of times. Sequenced sample: peripheral blood. J is TRBJ2-1 and V is TRBV10-3, with TRBD2 matching over 10 bases. The sequence was collected from a man aged 45-65 years with active COVID-19. The CDR3 nucleotides are TGTGCCATCAGTGAGTTACCTAGCGGGAGATACAATGAGCAGTTCTTC. This encodes CAISELPSGRYNEQFF.